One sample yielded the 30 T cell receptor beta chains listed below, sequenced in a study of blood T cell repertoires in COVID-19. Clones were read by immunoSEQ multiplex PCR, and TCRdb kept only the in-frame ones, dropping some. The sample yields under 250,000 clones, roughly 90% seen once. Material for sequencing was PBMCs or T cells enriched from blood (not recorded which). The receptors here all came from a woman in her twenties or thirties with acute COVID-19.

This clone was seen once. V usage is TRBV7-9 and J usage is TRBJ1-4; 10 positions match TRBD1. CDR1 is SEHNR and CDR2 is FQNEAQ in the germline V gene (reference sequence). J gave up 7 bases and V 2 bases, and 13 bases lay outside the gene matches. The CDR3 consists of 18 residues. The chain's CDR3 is CASSLRFRDRGIREKLFF. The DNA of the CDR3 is TGTGCCAGCAGCTTAAGATTCCGGGACAGGGGTATACGTGAAAAACTGTTTTTT.

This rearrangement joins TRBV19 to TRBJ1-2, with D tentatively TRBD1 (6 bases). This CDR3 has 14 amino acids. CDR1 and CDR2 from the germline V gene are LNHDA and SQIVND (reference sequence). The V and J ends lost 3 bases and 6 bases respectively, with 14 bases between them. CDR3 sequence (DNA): TGTGCCAGTAGTATCCATCCGGGGGGCGATGGCTACACCTTC. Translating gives CASSIHPGGDGYTF. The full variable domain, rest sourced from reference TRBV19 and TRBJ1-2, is DGGITQSPKYLFRKEGQNVTLSCEQNLNHDAMYWYRQDPGQGLRLIYYSQIVNDFQKGDIAEGYSVSREKKESFPLTVTSAQKNPTAFYLCASSIHPGGDGYTFGSGTRLTVV.

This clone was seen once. The CDR3 loop reads CASSRQGGETQYF. CDR3 nucleotide sequence: TGTGCCAGTAGCCGACAGGGCGGGGAGACCCAGTACTTC. This rearrangement joins TRBV19 to TRBJ2-5, with TRBD1 identical over 7 bases. CDR1 and CDR2 (germline): LNHDA, SQIVND (reference sequence). The CDR3 loop spans 13 amino acids. V lost 6 bases, J lost 5 bases, and 6 bases stayed unmatched.

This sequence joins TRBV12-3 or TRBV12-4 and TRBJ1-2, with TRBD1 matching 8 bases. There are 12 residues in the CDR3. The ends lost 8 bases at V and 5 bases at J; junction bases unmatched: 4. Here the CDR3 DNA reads TGTGCCAGCGCTGGACAGGGATATGGCTACACCTTC. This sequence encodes CASAGQGYGYTF.

CDR3 bases: TGTGCCATCAGTGAGTCTGGAGACTCGTACGAGCAGTACTTC. Translated: CAISESGDSYEQYF. V and J are TRBV10-3 and TRBJ2-7, with D unclear. The ends were cut back, 0 bases at V and 4 bases at J, with 10 bases in the middle. This CDR3 is built from 14 residues. CDR1 is ENHRY, CDR2 SYGVKD, per germline.

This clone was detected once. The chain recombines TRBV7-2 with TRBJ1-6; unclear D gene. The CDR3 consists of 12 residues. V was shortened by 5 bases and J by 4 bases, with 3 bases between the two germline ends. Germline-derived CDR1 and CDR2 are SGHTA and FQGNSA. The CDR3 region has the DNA TGTGCCAGCAGCCAATATAATTCACCCCTCCACTTT. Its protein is CASSQYNSPLHF. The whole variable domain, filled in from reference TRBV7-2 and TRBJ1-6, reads GAGVSQSPSNKVTEKGKDVELRCDPISGHTALYWYRQSLGQGLEFLIYFQGNSAPDKSGLPSDRFSAERTGGSVSTLTIQRTQQEDSAVYLCASSQYNSPLHFGNGTRLTVT.

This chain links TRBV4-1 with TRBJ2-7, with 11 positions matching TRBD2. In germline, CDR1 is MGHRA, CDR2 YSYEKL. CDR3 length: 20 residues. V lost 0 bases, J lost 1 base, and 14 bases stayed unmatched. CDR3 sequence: CASSQDRRLAGSTLSYEQYF. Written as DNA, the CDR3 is TGCGCCAGCAGCCAAGATCGGAGACTAGCGGGGTCGACCCTTTCCTACGAGCAGTACTTC.

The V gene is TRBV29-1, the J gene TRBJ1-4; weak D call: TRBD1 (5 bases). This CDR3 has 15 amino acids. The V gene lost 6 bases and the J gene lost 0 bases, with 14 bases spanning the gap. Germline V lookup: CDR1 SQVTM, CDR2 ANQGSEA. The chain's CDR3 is CSVRREGATNEKLFF. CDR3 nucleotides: TGCAGCGTCCGCAGGGAGGGAGCAACTAATGAAAAACTGTTTTTT.

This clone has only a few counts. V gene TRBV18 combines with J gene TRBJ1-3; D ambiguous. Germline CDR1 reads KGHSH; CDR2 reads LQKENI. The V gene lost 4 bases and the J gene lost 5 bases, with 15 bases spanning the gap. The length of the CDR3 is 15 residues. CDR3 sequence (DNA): TGTGCCAGCTCACTCGGGTCAGAGATAAGAAACACCATATATTTT. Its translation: CASSLGSEIRNTIYF.

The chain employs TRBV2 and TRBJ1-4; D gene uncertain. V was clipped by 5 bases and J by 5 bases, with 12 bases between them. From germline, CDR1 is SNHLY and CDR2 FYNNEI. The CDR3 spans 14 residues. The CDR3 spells CASSPGGLNEKLFF. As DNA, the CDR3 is TGTGCCAGCAGTCCGGGAGGGTTAAATGAAAAACTGTTTTTT.

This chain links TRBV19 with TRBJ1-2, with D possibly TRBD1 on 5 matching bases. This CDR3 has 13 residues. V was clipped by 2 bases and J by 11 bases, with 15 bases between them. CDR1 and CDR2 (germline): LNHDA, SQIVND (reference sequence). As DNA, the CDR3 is TGTGCCAGTAGTATATCGCCAGGGAAGATTTACACCTTC. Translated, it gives CASSISPGKIYTF.

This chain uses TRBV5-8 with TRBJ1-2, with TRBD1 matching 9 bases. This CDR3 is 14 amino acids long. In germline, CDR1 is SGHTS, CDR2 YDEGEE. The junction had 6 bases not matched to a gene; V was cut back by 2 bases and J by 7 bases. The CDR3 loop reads CASSFDRGTVGYTF. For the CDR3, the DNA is TGTGCCAGCAGCTTCGACAGGGGGACGGTTGGCTACACCTTC. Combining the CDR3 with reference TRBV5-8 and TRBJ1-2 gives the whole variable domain EAGVTQSPTHLIKTRGQQATLRCSPISGHTSVYWYQQALGLGLQFLLWYDEGEERNRGNFPPRFSGRQFPNYSSELNVNALELEDSALYLCASSFDRGTVGYTFGSGTRLTVV.

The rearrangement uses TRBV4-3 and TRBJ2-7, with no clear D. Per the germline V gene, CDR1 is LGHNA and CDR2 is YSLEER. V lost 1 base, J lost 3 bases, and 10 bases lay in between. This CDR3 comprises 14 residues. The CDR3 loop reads CASSQGAFGYEQYF. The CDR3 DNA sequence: TGCGCCAGCAGCCAAGGGGCCTTTGGCTACGAGCAGTACTTC.

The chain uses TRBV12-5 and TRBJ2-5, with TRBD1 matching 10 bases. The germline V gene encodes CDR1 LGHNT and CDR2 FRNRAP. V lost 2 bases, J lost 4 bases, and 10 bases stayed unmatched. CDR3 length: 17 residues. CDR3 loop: CASGLTWDRGFRETQYF. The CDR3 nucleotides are TGTGCTAGTGGTTTGACCTGGGACAGGGGTTTTCGAGAGACCCAGTACTTC.

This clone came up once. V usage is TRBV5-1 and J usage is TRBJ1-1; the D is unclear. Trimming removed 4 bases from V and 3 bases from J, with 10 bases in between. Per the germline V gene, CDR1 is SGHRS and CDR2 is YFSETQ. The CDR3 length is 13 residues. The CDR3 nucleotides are TGCGCCAGCAGCCCCCGGGGTGACACTGAAGCTTTCTTT. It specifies CASSPRGDTEAFF.

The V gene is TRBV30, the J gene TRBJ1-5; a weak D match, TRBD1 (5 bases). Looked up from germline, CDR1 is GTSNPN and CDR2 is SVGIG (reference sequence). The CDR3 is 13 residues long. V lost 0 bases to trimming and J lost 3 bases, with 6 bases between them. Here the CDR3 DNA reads TGTGCCTGGAGTGTCAGGGTCAATCAGCCCCAGCATTTT. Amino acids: CAWSVRVNQPQHF.

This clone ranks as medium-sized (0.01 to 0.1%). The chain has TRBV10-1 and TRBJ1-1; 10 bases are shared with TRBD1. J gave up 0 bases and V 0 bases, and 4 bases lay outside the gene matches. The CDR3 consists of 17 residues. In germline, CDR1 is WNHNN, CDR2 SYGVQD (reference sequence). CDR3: CASSESGQGNLNTEAFF. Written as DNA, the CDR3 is TGCGCCAGCAGTGAGTCGGGACAGGGGAATTTGAACACTGAAGCTTTCTTT.

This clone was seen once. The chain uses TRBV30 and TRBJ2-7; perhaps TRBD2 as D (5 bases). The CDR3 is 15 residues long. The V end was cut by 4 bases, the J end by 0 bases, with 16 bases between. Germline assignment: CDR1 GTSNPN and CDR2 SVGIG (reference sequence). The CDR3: CAWIYRTYTSYEQYF. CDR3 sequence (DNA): TGTGCCTGGATCTATCGGACTTATACCTCCTACGAGCAGTACTTC.

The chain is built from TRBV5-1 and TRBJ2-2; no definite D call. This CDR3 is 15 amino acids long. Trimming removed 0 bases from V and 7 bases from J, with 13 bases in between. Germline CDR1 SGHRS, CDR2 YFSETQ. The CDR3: CASSLEIIAGGELFF. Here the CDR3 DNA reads TGCGCCAGCAGCTTGGAAATTATCGCCGGCGGGGAGCTGTTTTTT.

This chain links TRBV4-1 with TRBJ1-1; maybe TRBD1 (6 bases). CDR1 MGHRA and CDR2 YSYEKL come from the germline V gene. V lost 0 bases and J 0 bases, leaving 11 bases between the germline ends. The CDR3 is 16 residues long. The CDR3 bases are TGCGCCAGCAGCCAAGAGAAGGGGGTTTTGAACACTGAAGCTTTCTTT. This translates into CASSQEKGVLNTEAFF.

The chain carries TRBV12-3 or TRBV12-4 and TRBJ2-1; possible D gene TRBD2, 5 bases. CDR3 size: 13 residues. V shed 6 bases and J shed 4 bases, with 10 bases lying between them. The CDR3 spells CASRHGLYNEQFF. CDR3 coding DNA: TGTGCCAGCAGACATGGACTGTACAATGAGCAGTTCTTC.

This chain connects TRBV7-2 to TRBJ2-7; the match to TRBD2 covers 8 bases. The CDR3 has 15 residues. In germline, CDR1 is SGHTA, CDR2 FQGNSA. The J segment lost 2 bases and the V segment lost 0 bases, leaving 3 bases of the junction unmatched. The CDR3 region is CASSLARGETYEQYF. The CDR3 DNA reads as TGTGCCAGCAGCTTAGCGCGGGGGGAAACCTACGAGCAGTACTTC.

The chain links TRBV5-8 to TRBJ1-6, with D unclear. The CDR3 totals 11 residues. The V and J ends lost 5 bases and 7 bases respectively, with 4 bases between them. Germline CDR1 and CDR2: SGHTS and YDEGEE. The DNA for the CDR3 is TGTGCCAGCAGGTCGAATTCACCCCTCCACTTT. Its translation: CASRSNSPLHF.

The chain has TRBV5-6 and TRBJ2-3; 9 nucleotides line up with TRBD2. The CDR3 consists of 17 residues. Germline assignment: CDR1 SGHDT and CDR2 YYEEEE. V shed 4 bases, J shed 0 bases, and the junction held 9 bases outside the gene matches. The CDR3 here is CASSPSVAGESTDTQYF. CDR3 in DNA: TGTGCCAGCAGCCCCTCGGTAGCGGGGGAGAGCACAGATACGCAGTATTTT.

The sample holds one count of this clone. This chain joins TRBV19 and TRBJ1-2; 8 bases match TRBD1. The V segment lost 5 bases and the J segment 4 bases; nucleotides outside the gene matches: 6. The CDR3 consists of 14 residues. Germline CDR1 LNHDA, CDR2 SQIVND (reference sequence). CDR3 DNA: TGTGCCAGTAGTCCCTCAGGGGGCGGCTATGGCTACACCTTC. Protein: CASSPSGGGYGYTF. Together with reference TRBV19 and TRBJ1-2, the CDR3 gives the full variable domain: DGGITQSPKYLFRKEGQNVTLSCEQNLNHDAMYWYRQDPGQGLRLIYYSQIVNDFQKGDIAEGYSVSREKKESFPLTVTSAQKNPTAFYLCASSPSGGGYGYTFGSGTRLTVV.

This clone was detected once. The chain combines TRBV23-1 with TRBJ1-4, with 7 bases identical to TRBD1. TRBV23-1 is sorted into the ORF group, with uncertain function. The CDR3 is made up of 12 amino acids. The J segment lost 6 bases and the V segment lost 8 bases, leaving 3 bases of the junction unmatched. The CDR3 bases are TGCGCCAGCGAGACAGGGTATGAAAAACTGTTTTTT. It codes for CASETGYEKLFF.

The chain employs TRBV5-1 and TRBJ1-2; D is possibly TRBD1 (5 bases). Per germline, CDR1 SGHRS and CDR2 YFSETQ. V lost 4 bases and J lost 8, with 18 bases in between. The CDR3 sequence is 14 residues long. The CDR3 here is CASSPVGGERGYTF. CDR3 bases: TGCGCCAGCAGCCCCGTTGGGGGGGAGCGGGGCTACACCTTC.

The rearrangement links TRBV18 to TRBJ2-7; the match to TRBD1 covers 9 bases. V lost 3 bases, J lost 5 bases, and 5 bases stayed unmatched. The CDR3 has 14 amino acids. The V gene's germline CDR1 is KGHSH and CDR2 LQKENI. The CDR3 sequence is CASSPGTGSHEQYF. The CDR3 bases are TGTGCCAGCTCACCTGGGACAGGGAGTCACGAGCAGTACTTC. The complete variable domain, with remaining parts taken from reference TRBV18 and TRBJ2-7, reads NAGVMQNPRHLVRRRGQEARLRCSPMKGHSHVYWYRQLPEEGLKFMVYLQKENIIDESGMPKERFSAEFPKEGPSILRIQQVVRGDSAAYFCASSPGTGSHEQYFGPGTRLTVT.

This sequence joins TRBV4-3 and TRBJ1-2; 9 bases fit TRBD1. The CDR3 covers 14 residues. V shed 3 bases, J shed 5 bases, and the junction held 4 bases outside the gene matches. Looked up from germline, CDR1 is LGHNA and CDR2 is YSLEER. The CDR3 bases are TGCGCCAGCAGCCAGGCTGGGACAGGGTATGGCTACACCTTC. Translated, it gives CASSQAGTGYGYTF.

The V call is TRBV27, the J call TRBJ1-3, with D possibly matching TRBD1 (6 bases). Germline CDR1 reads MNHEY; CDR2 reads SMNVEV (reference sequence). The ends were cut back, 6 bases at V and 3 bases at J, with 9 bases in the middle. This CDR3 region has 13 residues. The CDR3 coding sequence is TGTGCCAGCAGACAGGGAAATGGAAACACCATATATTTT. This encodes CASRQGNGNTIYF.